The present entry profiles one TCR beta chain with its context. Trimming removed 3 bases from V and 7 bases from J; junction bases left unmatched: 9. The CDR3 is 16 residues long. CDR1 and CDR2 (germline): SGHAT, FQNNGV. The data were taken from a study of T cells in Graves' hyperthyroidism and ophthalmopathy. RNA transcripts served as the template for amplifying TCR beta CDR3 regions. The HTBI primer set was used in a first-round RT-PCR of the TCR CDR3. Using its own MiXCR run on the multiplex PCR reads, TCRdb lists one record per CDR3 protein. The sample gives about 400,000 distinct CDR3 sequences, approximately 15% of which show up once; roughly 8% is in the top ten.

V is TRBV11-2 and J is TRBJ2-1, with 10 nucleotides matching TRBD2. The source of this sequence is a woman under 30 with Graves' hyperthyroidism. The sequencing input was blood. The CDR3 coding sequence is TGTGCCAGCAGCTTCGGAGCGGGAGGGCCTGTAAATGAGCAGTTCTTC. Encoded protein: CASSFGAGGPVNEQFF.